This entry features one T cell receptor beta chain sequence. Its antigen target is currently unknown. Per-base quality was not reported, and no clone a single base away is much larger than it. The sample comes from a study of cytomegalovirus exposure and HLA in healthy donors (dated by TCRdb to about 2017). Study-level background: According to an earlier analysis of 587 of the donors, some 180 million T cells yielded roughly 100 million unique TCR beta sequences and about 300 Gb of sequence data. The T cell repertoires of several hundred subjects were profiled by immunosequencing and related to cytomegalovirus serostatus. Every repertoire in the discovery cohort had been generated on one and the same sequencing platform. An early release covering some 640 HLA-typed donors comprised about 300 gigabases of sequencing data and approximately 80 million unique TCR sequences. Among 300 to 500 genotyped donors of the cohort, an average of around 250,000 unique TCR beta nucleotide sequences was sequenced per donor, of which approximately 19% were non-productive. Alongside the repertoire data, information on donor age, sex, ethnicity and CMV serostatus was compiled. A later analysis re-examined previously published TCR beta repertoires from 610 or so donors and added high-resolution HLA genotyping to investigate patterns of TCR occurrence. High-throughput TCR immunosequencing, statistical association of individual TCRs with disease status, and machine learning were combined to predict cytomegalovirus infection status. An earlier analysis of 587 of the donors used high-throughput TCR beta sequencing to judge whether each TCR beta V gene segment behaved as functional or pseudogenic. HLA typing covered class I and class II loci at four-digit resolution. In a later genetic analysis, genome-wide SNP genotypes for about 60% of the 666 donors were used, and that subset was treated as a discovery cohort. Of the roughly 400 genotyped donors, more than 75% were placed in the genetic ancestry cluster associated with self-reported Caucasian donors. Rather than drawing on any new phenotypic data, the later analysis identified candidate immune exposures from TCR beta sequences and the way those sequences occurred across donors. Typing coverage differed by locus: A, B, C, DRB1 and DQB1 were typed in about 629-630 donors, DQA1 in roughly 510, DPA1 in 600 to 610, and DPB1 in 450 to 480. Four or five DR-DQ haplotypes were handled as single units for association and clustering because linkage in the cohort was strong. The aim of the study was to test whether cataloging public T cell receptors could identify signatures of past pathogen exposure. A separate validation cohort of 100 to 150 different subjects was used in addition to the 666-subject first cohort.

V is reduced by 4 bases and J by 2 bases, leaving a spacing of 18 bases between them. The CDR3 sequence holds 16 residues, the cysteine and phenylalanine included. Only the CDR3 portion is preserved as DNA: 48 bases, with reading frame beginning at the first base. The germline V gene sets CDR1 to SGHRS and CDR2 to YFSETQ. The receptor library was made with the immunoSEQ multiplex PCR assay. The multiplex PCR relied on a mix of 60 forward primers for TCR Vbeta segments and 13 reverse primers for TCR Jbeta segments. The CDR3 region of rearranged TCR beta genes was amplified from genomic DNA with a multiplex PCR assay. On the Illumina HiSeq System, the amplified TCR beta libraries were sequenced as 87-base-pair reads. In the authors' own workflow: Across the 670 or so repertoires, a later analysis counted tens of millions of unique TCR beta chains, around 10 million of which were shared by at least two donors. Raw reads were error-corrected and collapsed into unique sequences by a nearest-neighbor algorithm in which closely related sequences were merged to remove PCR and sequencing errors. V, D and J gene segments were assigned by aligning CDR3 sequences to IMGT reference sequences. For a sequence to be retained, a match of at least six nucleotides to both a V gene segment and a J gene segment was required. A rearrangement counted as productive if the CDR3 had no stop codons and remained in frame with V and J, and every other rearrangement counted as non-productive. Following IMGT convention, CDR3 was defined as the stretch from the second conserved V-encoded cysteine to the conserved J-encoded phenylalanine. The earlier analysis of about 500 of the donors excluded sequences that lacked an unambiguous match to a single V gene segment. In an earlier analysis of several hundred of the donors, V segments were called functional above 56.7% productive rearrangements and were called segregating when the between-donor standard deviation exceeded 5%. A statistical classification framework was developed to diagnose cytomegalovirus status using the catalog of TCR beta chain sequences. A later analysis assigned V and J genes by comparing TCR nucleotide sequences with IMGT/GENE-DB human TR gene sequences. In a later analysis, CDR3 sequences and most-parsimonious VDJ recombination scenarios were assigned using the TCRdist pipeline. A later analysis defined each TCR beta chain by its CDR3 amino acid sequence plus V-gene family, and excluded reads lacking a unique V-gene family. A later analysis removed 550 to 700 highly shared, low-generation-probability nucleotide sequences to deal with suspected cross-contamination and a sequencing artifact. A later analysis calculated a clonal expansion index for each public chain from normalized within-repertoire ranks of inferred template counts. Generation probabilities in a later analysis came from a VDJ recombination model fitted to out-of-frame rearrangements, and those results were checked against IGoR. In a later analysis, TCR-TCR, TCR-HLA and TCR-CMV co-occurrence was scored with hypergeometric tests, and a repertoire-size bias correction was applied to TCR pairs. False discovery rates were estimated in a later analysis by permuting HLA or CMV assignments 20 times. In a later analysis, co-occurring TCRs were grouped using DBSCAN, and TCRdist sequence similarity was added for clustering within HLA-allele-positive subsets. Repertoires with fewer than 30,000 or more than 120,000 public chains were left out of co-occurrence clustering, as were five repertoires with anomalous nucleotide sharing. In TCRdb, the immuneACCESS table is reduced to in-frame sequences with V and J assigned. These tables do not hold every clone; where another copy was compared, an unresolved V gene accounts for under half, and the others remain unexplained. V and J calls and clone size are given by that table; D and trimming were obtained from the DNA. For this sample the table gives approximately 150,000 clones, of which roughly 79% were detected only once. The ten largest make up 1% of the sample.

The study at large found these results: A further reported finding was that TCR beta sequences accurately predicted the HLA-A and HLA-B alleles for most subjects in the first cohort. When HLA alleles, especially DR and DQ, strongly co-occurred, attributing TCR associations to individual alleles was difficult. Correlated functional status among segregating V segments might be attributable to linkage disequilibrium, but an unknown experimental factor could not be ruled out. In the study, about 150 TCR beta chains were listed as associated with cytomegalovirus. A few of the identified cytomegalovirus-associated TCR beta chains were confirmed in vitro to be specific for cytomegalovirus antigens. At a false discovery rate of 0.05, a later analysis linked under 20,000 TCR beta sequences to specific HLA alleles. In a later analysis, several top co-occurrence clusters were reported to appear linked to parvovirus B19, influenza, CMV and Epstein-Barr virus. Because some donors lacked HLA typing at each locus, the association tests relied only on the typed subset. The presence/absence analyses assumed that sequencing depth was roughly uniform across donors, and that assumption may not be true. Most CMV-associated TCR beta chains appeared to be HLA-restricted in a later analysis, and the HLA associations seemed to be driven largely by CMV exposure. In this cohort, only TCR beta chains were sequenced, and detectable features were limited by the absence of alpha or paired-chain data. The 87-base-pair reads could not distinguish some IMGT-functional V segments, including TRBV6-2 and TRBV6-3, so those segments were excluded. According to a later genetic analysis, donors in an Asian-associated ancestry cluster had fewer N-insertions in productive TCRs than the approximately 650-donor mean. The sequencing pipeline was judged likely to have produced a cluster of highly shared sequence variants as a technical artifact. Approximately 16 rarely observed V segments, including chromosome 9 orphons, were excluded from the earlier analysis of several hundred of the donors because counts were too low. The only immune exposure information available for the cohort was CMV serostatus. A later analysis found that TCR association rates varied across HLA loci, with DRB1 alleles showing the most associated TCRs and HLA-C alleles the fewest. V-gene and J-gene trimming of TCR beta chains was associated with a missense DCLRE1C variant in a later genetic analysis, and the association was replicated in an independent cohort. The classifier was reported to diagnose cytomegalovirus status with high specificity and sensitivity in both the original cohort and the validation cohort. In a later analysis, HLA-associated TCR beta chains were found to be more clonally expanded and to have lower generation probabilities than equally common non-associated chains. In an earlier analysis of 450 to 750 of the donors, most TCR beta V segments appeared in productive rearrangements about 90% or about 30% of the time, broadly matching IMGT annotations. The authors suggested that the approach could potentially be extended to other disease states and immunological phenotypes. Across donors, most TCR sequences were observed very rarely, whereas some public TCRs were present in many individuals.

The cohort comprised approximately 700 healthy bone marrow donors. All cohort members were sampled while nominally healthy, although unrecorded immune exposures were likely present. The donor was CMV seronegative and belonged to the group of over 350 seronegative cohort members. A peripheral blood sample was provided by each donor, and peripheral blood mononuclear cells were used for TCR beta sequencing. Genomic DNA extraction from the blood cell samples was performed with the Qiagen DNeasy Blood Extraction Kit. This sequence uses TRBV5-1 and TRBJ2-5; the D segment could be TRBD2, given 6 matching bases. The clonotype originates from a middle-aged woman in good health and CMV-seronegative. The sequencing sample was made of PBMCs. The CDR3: CASSKPPEGGQETQYF. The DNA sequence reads TGCGCCAGCAGCAAGCCGCCTGAAGGAGGGCAAGAGACCCAGTACTTC.